This record covers a single TCR beta chain. Assay: immunoSEQ multiplex PCR; the TCRdb copy retains only in-frame clones and omits some. The sample comprises tens of thousands of clones, roughly four fifths of which are singletons, and about 4.3% rests with the top ten. Autoimmune disease history or systemic immunosuppression led to patient exclusion. The study sampled blood at baseline, cycle 4 day 1, and cycle 7 day 1. The record originates from a study of OX40 agonist ivuxolimab in advanced cancers. About the study: Partial responses occurred in Three dose-escalation patients, one with hepatocellular carcinoma and two with cutaneous melanoma.

The receptor's source is an adult with an advanced solid tumor such as melanoma, head and neck, liver or kidney cancer. This sample comprised CD4+ or CD8+ T cells sorted from blood, obtained in a trial of the OX40 agonist ivuxolimab.

CDR3: CASSPSRGRETQYF. CDR3 in DNA: TGTGCCAGCAGCCCCAGTCGGGGGCGGGAGACCCAGTACTTC. This chain uses TRBV7-9 with TRBJ2-5; TRBD1 or TRBD2 may be the D gene (6 bases each). The CDR3 is 14 residues long. Germline lookup yields CDR1 SEHNR and CDR2 FQNEAQ (reference sequence). The V and J ends lost 5 bases and 5 bases respectively, with 15 bases between them. Filled out from reference TRBV7-9 and TRBJ2-5, the complete variable domain reads DTGVSQNPRHKITKRGQNVTFRCDPISEHNRLYWYRQTLGQGPEFLTYFQNEAQLEKSRLLSDRFSAERPKGSFSTLEIQRTEQGDSAMYLCASSPSRGRETQYFGPGTRLLVL.